The clone carrying this TCR beta chain turned up a few times. The CDR3 spans 16 residues. The ends were cut back, 3 bases at V and 1 base at J, with 13 bases in the middle. Germline V gene data show CDR1 as SGDLS and CDR2 as YYNGEE. This record belongs to a study of T cells in Graves' hyperthyroidism and ophthalmopathy. RNA transcripts provided the source from which TCR beta CDR3 regions were amplified. An initial round of RT-PCR targeting the TCR CDR3 relied on the HTBI primer set. A single record per CDR3 protein comes from TCRdb applying MiXCR to the multiplex PCR reads. Here the sample spans a few hundred thousand distinct CDR3 sequences, approximately 15% being singletons.

The origin of this receptor is a young woman with Graves' hyperthyroidism. This chain connects TRBV9 to TRBJ2-2; D is possibly TRBD1 or TRBD2 (5 bases each). The sample comprised blood. CDR3 sequence reads: CASSGGLYLNTGELFF. For the CDR3, the DNA is TGTGCCAGCAGCGGGGGGTTGTATTTGAACACCGGGGAGCTGTTTTTT.